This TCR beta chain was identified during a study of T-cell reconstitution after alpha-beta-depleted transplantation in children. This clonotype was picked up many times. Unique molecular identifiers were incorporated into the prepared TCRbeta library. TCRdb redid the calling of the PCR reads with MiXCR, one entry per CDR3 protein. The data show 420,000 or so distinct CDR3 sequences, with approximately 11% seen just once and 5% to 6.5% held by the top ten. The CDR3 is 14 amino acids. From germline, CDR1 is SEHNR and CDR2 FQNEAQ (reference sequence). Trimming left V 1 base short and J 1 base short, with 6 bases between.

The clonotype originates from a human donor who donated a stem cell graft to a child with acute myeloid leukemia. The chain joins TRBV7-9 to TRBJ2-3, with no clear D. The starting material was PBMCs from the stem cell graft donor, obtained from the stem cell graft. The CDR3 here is CASSLGLRTDTQYF. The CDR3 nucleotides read TGTGCCAGCAGCTTAGGACTCCGCACAGATACGCAGTATTTT.